This T cell receptor (beta chain) was captured by sequencing in a study of blood T cells in healthy people across ages. Study outcomes and limitations: No one knew whether donors had CMV, which possibly confounded expanded clonotype changes.

This clonotype occurred a few times. Its antigen is not known. Donors ranged from about 6 to 90 years old and were healthy Caucasians in Russia. No fewer than 7 million PBMCs went into each sample. The CDR3 runs 13 residues. In germline, CDR1 is PRHDT, CDR2 FYEKMQ (reference sequence). Trimming removed 5 bases from V and 2 bases from J, with 8 bases in between. The authors ran a second PCR of roughly 7 to 11 cycles using a sample-barcoded 5' primer and a J-beta primer mix. Each TCR beta cDNA got a 12-nucleotide random molecular identifier. In TCRdb, the 5' RACE reads were re-called with MiXCR into one record per CDR3 protein. This sample has roughly 680,000 distinct CDR3 sequences; roughly half occur once, and the top ten carry 13%.

Sequencing used blood. The receptor's source is a woman older than 75 in good health. This chain uses TRBV13 with TRBJ2-3; no reliable D call. The CDR3 nucleotides read TGTGCCAGCAGCCCTAAGCCCACAGATACGCAGTATTTT. Its protein is CASSPKPTDTQYF.